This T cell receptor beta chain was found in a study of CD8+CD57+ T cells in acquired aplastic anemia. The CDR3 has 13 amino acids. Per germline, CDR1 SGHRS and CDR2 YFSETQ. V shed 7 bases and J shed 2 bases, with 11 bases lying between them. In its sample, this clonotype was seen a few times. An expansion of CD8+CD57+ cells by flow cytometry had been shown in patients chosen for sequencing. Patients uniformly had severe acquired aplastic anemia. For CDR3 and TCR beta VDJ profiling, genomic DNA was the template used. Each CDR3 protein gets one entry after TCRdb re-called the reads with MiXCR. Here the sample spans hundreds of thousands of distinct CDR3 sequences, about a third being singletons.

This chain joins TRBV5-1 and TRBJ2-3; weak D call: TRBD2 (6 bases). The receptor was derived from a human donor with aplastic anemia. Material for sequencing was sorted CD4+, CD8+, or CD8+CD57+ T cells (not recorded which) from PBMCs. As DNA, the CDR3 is TGCGCCAGCTTTGGGACTTTCACAGATACGCAGTATTTT. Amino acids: CASFGTFTDTQYF.